Listed below are T cell receptor beta chains from one sample, sequenced in a study of tumor-infiltrating lymphocytes in primary liver carcinoma. Each CDR3 protein is one row after TCRdb ran MiXCR on the multiplex PCR reads. The data show about 190,000 distinct CDR3 sequences, just under 85% seen once. The source material was tumor tissue from primary liver carcinoma. The receptors derive from a man aged 40-50 years with primary liver carcinoma and hepatitis B virus infection. The CDR3 runs from the conserved cysteine through the conserved F or W. D genes are given only for firm matches. Size is omitted from some rows. Given values are once, few, many or a class for expanded clones.

clone_size: -; v_call: TRBV29-1; d_call: -; j_call: TRBJ2-4; cdr3_aa: CGVEEPGLNIQCF; cdr3_nt: TGCGGTGTTGAAGAACCCGGTCTTAACATTCAGTGCTTC
clone_size: -; v_call: TRBV4-1; d_call: -; j_call: TRBJ2-5; cdr3_aa: CACSQYFNPVSETQYF; cdr3_nt: TGCGCCTGCAGCCAATATTTTAACCCGGTCTCGGAGACCCAGTACTTC
clone_size: -; v_call: TRBV6-1; d_call: TRBD2; j_call: TRBJ2-5; cdr3_aa: CASNYGSAGEWGETQYF; cdr3_nt: TGTGCCAGCAATTATGGTTCAGCGGGAGAATGGGGAGAAACCCAGTACTTC
clone_size: -; v_call: TRBV6-5; d_call: -; j_call: TRBJ1-3; cdr3_aa: CASKQRSGNTIYF; cdr3_nt: TGTGCCAGCAAACAGAGGAGTGGAAACACCATATATTTT
clone_size: -; v_call: TRBV19; d_call: TRBD2; j_call: TRBJ2-1; cdr3_aa: CVTGAGLAQEQFF; cdr3_nt: TGTGTCACTGGAGCGGGACTAGCCCAAGAGCAGTTCTTC
clone_size: -; v_call: TRBV6-5; d_call: TRBD1; j_call: TRBJ2-7; cdr3_aa: CARRPTGTSYEQYF; cdr3_nt: TGTGCCCGGAGACCGACAGGGACCTCCTACGAGCAGTACTTC
clone_size: -; v_call: TRBV11-2; d_call: -; j_call: TRBJ2-7; cdr3_aa: CATSLRWTGENEQYF; cdr3_nt: TGTGCCACCAGCTTACGTTGGACTGGGGAAAACGAGCAGTACTTC
clone_size: -; v_call: TRBV5-1; d_call: TRBD2; j_call: TRBJ2-5; cdr3_aa: CASRPGLAGETQHF; cdr3_nt: TGCGCCAGCAGACCGGGACTAGCGGGAGAGACCCAGCACTTC
clone_size: -; v_call: TRBV6-5; d_call: TRBD2; j_call: TRBJ2-5; cdr3_aa: CASSYSTGRGENQYF; cdr3_nt: TGTGCCAGCAGTTACTCGACGGGGAGGGGAGAGAACCAGTACTTC
clone_size: -; v_call: TRBV10-3; d_call: -; j_call: TRBJ2-3; cdr3_aa: CAISECAGTLLLSTDRQYF; cdr3_nt: TGTGCCATCAGTGAGTGCGCCGGGACACTCCTATTAAGCACAGATAGGCAGTACTTT
clone_size: -; v_call: TRBV11-2; d_call: -; j_call: TRBJ2-4; cdr3_aa: CASISSAVSKNIQYF; cdr3_nt: TGTGCCAGCATCAGTTCGGCGGTATCCAAAAACATTCAGTACTTC
clone_size: -; v_call: TRBV5-6; d_call: -; j_call: TRBJ2-5; cdr3_aa: CPSKWRNQETQYF; cdr3_nt: TGTCCGAGCAAATGGCGGAACCAAGAGACCCAGTACTTC
clone_size: -; v_call: TRBV11-1; d_call: TRBD2; j_call: TRBJ2-1; cdr3_aa: CASSPREAVSYNERFF; cdr3_nt: TGTGCCAGCAGCCCCCGGGAGGCGGTCTCCTACAATGAGCGGTTCTTC
clone_size: -; v_call: TRBV4-3; d_call: -; j_call: TRBJ2-7; cdr3_aa: CASSQDQCRQQYF; cdr3_nt: TGCGCCAGCAGTCAAGATCAATGCCGGCAGCAGTACTTC
clone_size: -; v_call: TRBV11-3; d_call: -; j_call: TRBJ2-1; cdr3_aa: CASCLTNIIDEQFF; cdr3_nt: TGTGCCAGCTGTTTGACTAATATTATCGATGAGCAGTTCTTC
clone_size: once; v_call: TRBV7-9; d_call: -; j_call: TRBJ2-2; cdr3_aa: CASNLVLQGWIGELFF; cdr3_nt: TGTGCCAGCAACTTAGTTCTTCAGGGTTGGATAGGGGAGCTGTTTTTT
clone_size: -; v_call: TRBV28; d_call: TRBD1; j_call: TRBJ2-1; cdr3_aa: CVSWIQGGNEQFF; cdr3_nt: TGTGTCAGCTGGATACAGGGGGGCAATGAGCAGTTCTTT
clone_size: -; v_call: TRBV4-3; d_call: -; j_call: TRBJ2-2; cdr3_aa: CTSSQGWCGELFF; cdr3_nt: TGCACCAGCAGCCAAGGTTGGTGCGGGGAGCTGTTTTTT
clone_size: -; v_call: TRBV6-1; d_call: TRBD1; j_call: TRBJ1-5; cdr3_aa: CDSSPTGGRGKVNQPQHF; cdr3_nt: TGTGACAGCAGTCCAACAGGGGGACGGGGGAAAGTTAATCAGCCCCAGCATTTT
clone_size: -; v_call: TRBV5-4; d_call: TRBD2; j_call: TRBJ2-1; cdr3_aa: CANSLGLAETGQFF; cdr3_nt: TGTGCCAACAGCTTGGGGCTAGCGGAGACGGGGCAGTTCTTC
clone_size: -; v_call: TRBV5-1; d_call: TRBD2; j_call: TRBJ2-1; cdr3_aa: CASSSSLAGGGNKQSF; cdr3_nt: TGCGCCAGCAGCTCCTCGCTAGCGGGAGGAGGCAATAAGCAGTCCTTC
clone_size: -; v_call: TRBV6-5; d_call: -; j_call: TRBJ2-2; cdr3_aa: CATYSGVVTGELFF; cdr3_nt: TGTGCCACTTACTCCGGAGTAGTTACCGGGGAGCTCTTTTTT
clone_size: -; v_call: TRBV6-6; d_call: -; j_call: TRBJ2-1; cdr3_aa: CASSPTTGRGGNEQFF; cdr3_nt: TGTGCCAGCAGTCCGACCACAGGGCGAGGCGGCAATGAGCAGTTCTTC
clone_size: -; v_call: TRBV4-3; d_call: TRBD2; j_call: TRBJ2-3; cdr3_aa: CASSPASGIDTQYF; cdr3_nt: TGCGCCAGCAGCCCGGCTAGCGGGATAGATACGCAGTATTTT